This record looks at one T cell receptor (beta chain) sequence and its context. It has no known antigen specificity. Within one base of it there is no much larger clone, and no base qualities were kept. The immunoSEQ Assay, a bias-controlled multiplex PCR, was used to amplify TCRbeta CDR3 regions from genomic DNA. Concerning the study's data processing: The number of nucleated cells in each sample was estimated from the amplification of reference gene primers within the assay. Sequence reads were collapsed and filtered to measure the absolute abundance of every unique TCRbeta CDR3 rearrangement. For each sample, productive Simpson clonality was calculated as the square root of Simpson's diversity index over productive rearrangements. Drawn from immuneACCESS, this table holds only the in-frame rearrangements with V and J called that TCRdb kept. Clones are partly lost; checked studies trace under half to an unresolved V gene and leave the rest unexplained. V and J calls and clone size are as listed in that table; D and trimming were resolved from the DNA. The sample table lists roughly 220,000 clones, 70% to 90% of them with a count of one. The ten largest make up 2% to 2.5% of the sample.

These data belong to a study of blood T cell repertoires in COVID-19 (dated by TCRdb to 2020 to 2021). For context, the study as a whole: Samples from collaborators originated in the United States, Italy and Spain and spanned both the acute and convalescent phases of COVID-19. The prospective study material was composed of cDNA or gDNA derived from T cells, B-cell-depleted T cells, or PBMCs. Subjects who had been exposed to COVID-19, were actively infected with it, or had recovered from it provided the deeply sampled blood TCRbeta repertoires that made up the dataset. The repertoires were released in a freely available public database intended as a resource for research on the immune response to SARS-CoV-2. The samples were drawn from the first 160 participants of the ongoing ImmuneRACE study and from 950 to 1,500 subjects provided by 6 global collaborators. Sample metadata almost always included a de-identified subject ID, COVID-19 status, age in years and sex. Where available, HLA class I and class II types were taken from metadata supplied by the sample provider and were not determined by assay-based typing. Broader findings and caveats from the paper: Clinical and demographic metadata were provided uncurated, with the amount varying by source and participant.

The junction carries 19 bases between V and J, which are trimmed by 8 bases and 4 bases respectively. Counted from cysteine to phenylalanine, this CDR3 has 15 amino acids. The kept DNA is CDR3 alone, 45 bases in frame from the first base. CDR1 and CDR2, per the germline V gene (reference sequence), are LNHDA and SQIVND. Another Seattle source contributed samples from volunteer blood donors who had recovered from COVID-19. Each collaborating institution followed its own protocols to collect whole blood in K2EDTA tubes. For TCRbeta analysis, collaborators shipped samples as frozen whole blood, isolated PBMCs, or DNA extracted from either of those sample types.

The receptor's source is a man aged 30 to 39 who had recovered from COVID-19. Recombination joined TRBV19 with TRBJ2-3, with a tentative D gene TRBD2 over 6 matching bases. The specimen sequenced was peripheral blood. The bases are TGTGCCAGTGGGGGTTGGAGGGCCCGACCAGATACGCAGTATTTT. Translated, it gives CASGGWRARPDTQYF.